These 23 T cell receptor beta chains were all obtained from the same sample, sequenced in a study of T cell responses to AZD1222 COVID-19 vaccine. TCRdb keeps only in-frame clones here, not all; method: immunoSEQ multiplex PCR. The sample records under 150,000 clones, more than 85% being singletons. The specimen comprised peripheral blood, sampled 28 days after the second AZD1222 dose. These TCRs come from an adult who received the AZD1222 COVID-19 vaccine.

CDR3 sequence (DNA): TGTGCCAGCAGCCTCACAGGGGGCCGTACTGAAGCTTTCTTT. This gives the protein CASSLTGGRTEAFF. The chain joins TRBV7-2 to TRBJ1-1; 9 nucleotides line up with TRBD1. The V gene's germline CDR1 is SGHTA and CDR2 FQGNSA. V was pared by 5 bases and J by 5 bases, with 6 bases of the junction left unmatched. The CDR3 is 14 amino acids.

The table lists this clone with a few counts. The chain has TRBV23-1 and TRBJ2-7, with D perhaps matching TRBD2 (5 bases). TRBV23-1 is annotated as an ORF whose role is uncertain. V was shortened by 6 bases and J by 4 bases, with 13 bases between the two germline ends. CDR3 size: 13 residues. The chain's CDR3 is CASSILTIYEQYV. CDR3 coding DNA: TGCGCCAGCAGCATCCTGACTATTTACGAGCAGTACGTC.

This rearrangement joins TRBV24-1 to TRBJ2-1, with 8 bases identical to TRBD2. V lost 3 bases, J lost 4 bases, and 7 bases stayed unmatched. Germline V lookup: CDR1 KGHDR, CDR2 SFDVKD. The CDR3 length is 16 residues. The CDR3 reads CATSDTGTRVYNEQFF. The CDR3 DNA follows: TGTGCCACCAGTGATACCGGGACTAGAGTATACAATGAGCAGTTCTTC.

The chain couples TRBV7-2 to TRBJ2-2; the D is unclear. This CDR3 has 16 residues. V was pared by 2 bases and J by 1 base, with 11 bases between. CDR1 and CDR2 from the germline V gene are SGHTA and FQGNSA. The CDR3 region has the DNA TGTGCCAGCAGCTTAAGAGGAAGAGTGAACACCGGGGAGCTGTTTTTT. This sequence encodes CASSLRGRVNTGELFF.

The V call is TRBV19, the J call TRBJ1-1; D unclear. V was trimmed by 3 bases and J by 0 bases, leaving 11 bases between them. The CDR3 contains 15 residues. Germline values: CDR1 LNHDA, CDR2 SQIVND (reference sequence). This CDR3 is CASSIQTTVNTEAFF. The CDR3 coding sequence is TGTGCCAGTAGTATTCAGACGACGGTGAACACTGAAGCTTTCTTT. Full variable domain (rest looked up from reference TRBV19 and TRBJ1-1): DGGITQSPKYLFRKEGQNVTLSCEQNLNHDAMYWYRQDPGQGLRLIYYSQIVNDFQKGDIAEGYSVSREKKESFPLTVTSAQKNPTAFYLCASSIQTTVNTEAFFGQGTRLTVV.

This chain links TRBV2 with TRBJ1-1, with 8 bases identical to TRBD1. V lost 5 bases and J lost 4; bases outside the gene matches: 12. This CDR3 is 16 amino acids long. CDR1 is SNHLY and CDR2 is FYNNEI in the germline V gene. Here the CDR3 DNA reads TGTGCCAGCAGTCACCCATCGGACAGGGTTACCACTGAAGCTTTCTTT. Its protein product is CASSHPSDRVTTEAFF.

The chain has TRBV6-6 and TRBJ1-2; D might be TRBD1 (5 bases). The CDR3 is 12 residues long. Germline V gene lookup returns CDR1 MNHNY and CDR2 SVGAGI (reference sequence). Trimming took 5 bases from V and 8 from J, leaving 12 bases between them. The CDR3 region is CASSPQGRGYTF. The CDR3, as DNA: TGTGCCAGCAGTCCCCAGGGTAGAGGCTACACCTTC.

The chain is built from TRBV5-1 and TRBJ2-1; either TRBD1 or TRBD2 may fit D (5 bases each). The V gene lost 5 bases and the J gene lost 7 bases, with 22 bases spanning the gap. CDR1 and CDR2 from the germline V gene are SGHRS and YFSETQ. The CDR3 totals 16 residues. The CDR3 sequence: CASRAMWGSTGNEQFF. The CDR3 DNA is TGCGCCAGCAGGGCCATGTGGGGCTCGACGGGGAATGAGCAGTTCTTC.

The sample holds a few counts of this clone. CDR3 sequence reads: CASSSGLGVVNTEAFF. The CDR3 nucleotides read TGTGCCAGCAGTTCGGGCTTAGGGGTAGTAAACACTGAAGCTTTCTTT. The genes are TRBV27 and TRBJ1-1, with D possibly matching TRBD1 (5 bases). V lost 4 bases, J lost 2 bases, and 17 bases lay in between. CDR3 length: 16 amino acids. Germline values: CDR1 MNHEY, CDR2 SMNVEV (reference sequence).

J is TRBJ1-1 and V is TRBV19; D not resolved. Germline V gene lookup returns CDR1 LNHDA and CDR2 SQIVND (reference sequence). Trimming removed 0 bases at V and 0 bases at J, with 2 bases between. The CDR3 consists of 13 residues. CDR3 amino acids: CASSIELNTEAFF. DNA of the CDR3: TGTGCCAGTAGTATAGAGTTGAACACTGAAGCTTTCTTT.

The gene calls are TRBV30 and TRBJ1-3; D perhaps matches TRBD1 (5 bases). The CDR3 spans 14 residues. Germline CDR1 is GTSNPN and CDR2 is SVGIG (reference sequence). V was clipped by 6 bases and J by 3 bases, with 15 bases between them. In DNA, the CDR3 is TGTGCCTGTTGTCAGGGAGAGCTTGGAAACACCATATATTTT. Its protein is CACCQGELGNTIYF.

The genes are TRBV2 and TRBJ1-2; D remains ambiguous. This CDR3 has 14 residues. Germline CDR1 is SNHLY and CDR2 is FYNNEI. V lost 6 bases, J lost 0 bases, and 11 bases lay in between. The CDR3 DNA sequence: TGTGCCAGCAGCGCCTTCGGCTCTAACTATGGCTACACCTTC. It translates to CASSAFGSNYGYTF.

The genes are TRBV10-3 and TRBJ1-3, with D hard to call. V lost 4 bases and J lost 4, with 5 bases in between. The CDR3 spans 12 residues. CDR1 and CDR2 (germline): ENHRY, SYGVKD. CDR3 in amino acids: CAISVAGNTIYF. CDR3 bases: TGTGCCATCAGTGTTGCCGGAAACACCATATATTTT.

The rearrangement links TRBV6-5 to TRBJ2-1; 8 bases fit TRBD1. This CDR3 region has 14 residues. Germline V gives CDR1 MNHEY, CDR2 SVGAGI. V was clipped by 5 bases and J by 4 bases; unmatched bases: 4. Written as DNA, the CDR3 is TGTGCCAGCAGTAGGACAGGGAAATACAATGAGCAGTTCTTC. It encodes CASSRTGKYNEQFF.

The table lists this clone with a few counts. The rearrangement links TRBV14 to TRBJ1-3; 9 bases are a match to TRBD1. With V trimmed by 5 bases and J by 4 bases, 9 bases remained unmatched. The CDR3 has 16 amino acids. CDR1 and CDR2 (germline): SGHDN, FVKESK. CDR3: CASSDWDRVYGNTIYF. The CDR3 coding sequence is TGTGCCAGCAGCGACTGGGACAGGGTGTACGGAAACACCATATATTTT.

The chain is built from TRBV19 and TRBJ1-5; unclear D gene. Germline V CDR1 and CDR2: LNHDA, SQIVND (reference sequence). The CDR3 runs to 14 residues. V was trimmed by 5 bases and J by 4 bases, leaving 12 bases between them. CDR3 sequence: CASSLSGGNQPQHF. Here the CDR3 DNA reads TGTGCCAGTAGTCTATCCGGCGGGAATCAGCCCCAGCATTTT.

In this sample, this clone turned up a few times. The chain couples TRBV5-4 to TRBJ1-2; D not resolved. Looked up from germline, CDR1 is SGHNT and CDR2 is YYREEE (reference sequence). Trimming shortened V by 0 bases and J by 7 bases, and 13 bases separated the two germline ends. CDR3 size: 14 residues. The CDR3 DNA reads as TGTGCCAGCAGCTTGGTAGGCTATTCGGGTGGCTACACCTTC. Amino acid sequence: CASSLVGYSGGYTF.

The CDR3 nucleotides read TGTGCCAGTAGTAGCCGGGACAGGGGCGCTTCACCCCTCCACTTT. Translating gives CASSSRDRGASPLHF. The chain couples TRBV19 to TRBJ1-6; 10 bases agree with TRBD1. The CDR3 has 15 amino acids. The trim removed 4 bases at V and 9 bases at J, leaving 6 bases unmatched. The germline CDR1 and CDR2 sequences are LNHDA and SQIVND (reference sequence).

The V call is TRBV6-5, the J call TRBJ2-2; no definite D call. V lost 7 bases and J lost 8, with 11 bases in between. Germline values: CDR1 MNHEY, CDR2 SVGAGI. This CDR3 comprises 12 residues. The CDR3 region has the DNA TGTGCCAGCACCAAACCTTTTGGGGAGCTGTTTTTT. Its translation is CASTKPFGELFF.

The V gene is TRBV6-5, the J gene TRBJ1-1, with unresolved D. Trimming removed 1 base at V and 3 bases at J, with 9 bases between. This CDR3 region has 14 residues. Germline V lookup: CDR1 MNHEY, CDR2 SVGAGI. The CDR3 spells CASSYWGGDTEAFF. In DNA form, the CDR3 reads TGTGCCAGCAGTTACTGGGGAGGTGACACTGAAGCTTTCTTT.

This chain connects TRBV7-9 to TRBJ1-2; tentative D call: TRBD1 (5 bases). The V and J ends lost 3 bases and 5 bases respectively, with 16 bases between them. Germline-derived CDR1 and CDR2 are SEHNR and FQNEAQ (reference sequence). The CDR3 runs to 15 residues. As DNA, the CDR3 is TGTGCCAGCAGCTTCCCTCAAACAGGCAAATATGGCTACACCTTC. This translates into CASSFPQTGKYGYTF. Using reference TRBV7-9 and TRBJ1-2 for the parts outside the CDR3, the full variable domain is DTGVSQNPRHKITKRGQNVTFRCDPISEHNRLYWYRQTLGQGPEFLTYFQNEAQLEKSRLLSDRFSAERPKGSFSTLEIQRTEQGDSAMYLCASSFPQTGKYGYTFGSGTRLTVV.

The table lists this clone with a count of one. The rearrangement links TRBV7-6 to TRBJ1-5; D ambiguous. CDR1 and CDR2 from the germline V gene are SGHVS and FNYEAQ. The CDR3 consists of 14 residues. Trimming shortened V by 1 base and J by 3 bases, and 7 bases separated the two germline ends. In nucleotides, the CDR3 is TGTGCCAGCAGCTTAGAACCGATCAATCAGCCCCAGCATTTT. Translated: CASSLEPINQPQHF. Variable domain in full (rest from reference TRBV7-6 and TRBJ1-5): GAGVSQSPRYKVTKRGQDVALRCDPISGHVSLYWYRQALGQGPEFLTYFNYEAQQDKSGLPNDRFSAERPEGSISTLTIQRTEQRDSAMYRCASSLEPINQPQHFGDGTRLSIL.

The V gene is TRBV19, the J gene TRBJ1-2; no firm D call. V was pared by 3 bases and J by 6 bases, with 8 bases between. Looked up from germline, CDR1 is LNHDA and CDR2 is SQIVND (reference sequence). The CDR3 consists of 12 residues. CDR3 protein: CASSIQPDGYTF. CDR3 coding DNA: TGTGCCAGTAGTATCCAACCGGATGGCTACACCTTC.